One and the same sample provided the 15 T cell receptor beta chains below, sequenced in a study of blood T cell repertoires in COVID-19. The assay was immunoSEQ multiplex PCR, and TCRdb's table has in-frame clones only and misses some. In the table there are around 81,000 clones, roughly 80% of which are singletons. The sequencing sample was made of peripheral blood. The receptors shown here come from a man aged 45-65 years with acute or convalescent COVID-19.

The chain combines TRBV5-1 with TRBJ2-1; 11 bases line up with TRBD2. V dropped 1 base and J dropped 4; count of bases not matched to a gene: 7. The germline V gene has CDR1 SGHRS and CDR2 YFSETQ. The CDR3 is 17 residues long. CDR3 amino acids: CASSLRLAGGQYNEQFF. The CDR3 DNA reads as TGCGCCAGCAGCTTGAGGCTAGCGGGAGGCCAGTACAATGAGCAGTTCTTC.

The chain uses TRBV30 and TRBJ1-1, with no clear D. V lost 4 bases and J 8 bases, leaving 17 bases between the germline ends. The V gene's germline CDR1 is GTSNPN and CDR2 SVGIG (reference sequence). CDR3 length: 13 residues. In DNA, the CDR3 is TGTGCCTGGACCCCGAATGGAGGGATGGAAGCTTTCTTT. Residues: CAWTPNGGMEAFF.

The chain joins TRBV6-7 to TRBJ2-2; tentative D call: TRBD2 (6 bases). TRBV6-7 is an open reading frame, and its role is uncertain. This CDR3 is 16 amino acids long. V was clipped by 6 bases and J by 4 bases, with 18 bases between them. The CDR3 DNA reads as TGTGCCAGCAGCCACGGGAGTAGCGGAAGCACCGGGGAGCTGTTTTTT. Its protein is CASSHGSSGSTGELFF.

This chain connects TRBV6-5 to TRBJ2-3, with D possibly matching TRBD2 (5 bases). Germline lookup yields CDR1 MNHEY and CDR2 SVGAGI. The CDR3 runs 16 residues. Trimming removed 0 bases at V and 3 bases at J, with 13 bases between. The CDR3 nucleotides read TGTGCCAGCAGTTACTCGAGAAACCGCGGGACAGATACGCAGTATTTT. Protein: CASSYSRNRGTDTQYF.

As DNA, the CDR3 is TGTGCCAGCAGCCTGGAGGACAGGGCGAACCTCGAGCAGTACTTC. Translation gives CASSLEDRANLEQYF. V gene TRBV11-2 combines with J gene TRBJ2-7; 8 bases align to TRBD1. This CDR3 spans 15 amino acids. Germline trimming cut 5 bases from V and 6 bases from J; bases unmatched to any gene: 12. The V gene's germline CDR1 is SGHAT and CDR2 FQNNGV.

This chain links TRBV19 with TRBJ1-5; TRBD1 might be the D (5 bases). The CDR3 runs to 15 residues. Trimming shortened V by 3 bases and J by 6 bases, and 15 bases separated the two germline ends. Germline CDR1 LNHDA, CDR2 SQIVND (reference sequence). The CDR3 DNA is TGTGCCAGTAGTATCAGACAGACAAAGGCTCAGCCCCAGCATTTT. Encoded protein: CASSIRQTKAQPQHF.

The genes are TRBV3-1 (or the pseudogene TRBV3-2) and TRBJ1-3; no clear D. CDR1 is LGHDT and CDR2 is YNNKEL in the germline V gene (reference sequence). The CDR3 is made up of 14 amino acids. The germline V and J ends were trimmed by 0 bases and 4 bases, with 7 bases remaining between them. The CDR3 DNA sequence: TGTGCCAGCAGCCAAGACCCGTTAGGAAACACCATATATTTT. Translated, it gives CASSQDPLGNTIYF.

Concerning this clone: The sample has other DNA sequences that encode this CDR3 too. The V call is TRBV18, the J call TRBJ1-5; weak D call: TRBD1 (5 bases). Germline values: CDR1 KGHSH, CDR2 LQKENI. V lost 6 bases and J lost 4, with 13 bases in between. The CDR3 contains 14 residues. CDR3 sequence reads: CASSPDSGNQPQHF. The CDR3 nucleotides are TGTGCCAGCTCTCCTGACAGTGGGAATCAGCCCCAGCATTTT.

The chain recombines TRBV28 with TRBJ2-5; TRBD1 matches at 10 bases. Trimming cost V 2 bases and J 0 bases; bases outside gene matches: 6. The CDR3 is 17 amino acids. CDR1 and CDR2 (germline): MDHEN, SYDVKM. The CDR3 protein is CASSLAGTGANQETQYF. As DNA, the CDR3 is TGTGCCAGCAGTTTAGCCGGGACAGGGGCCAACCAAGAGACCCAGTACTTC.

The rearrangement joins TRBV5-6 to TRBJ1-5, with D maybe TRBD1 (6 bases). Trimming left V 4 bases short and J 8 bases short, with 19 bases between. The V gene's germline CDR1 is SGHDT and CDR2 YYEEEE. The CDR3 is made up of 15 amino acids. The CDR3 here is CASSREQGIVEPQHF. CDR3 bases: TGTGCCAGCAGCCGAGAACAGGGCATTGTAGAGCCCCAGCATTTT.

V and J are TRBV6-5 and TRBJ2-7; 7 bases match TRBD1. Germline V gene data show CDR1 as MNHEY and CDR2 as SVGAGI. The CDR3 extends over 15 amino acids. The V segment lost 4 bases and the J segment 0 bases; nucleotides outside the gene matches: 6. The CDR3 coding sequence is TGTGCCAGCAGTTCCTGGGACAGAGGCTCCTACGAGCAGTACTTC. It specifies CASSSWDRGSYEQYF.

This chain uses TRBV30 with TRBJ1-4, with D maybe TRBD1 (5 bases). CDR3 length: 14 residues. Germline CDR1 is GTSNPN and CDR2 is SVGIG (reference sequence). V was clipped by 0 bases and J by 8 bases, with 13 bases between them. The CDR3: CAWSVGGVREKLFF. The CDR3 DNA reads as TGTGCCTGGAGTGTCGGGGGGGTTAGGGAAAAACTGTTTTTT. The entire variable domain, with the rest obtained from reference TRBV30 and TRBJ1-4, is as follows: SQTIHQWPATLVQPVGSPLSLECTVEGTSNPNLYWYRQAAGRGLQLLFYSVGIGQISSEVPQNLSASRPQDRQFILSSKKLLLSDSGFYLCAWSVGGVREKLFFGSGTQLSVL.

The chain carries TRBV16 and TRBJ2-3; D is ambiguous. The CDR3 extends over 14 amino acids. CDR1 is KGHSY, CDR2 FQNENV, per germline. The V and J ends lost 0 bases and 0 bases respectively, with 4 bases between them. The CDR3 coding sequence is TGTGCCAGCAGCCAATCCTCTAGCACAGATACGCAGTATTTT. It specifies CASSQSSSTDTQYF.

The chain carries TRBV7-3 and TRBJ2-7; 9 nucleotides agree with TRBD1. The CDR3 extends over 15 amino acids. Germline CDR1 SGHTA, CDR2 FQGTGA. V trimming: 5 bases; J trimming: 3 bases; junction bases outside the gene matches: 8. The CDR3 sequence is CASSLGTGLSYEQYF. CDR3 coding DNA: TGTGCCAGCAGCCTTGGGACAGGGTTGAGCTACGAGCAGTACTTC.

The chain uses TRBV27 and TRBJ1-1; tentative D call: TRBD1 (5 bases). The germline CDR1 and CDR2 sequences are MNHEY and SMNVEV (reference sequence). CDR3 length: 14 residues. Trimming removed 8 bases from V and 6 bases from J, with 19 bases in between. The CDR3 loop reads CASAGQGKFAEAFF. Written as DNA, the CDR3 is TGTGCCAGCGCCGGGCAGGGTAAATTCGCTGAAGCTTTCTTT.